This paragraph reports one T cell receptor beta chain. This CDR3 spans 13 amino acids. The germline V gene has CDR1 GTSNPN and CDR2 SVGIG (reference sequence). Trimming shortened V by 0 bases and J by 6 bases, and 11 bases separated the two germline ends. PCR used 60 Vbeta primers and 13 Jbeta primers. TCRdb keeps only in-frame clones here, not all; method: immunoSEQ multiplex PCR. The sample shows approximately 100,000 clones, around 69% of them seen only once. The data originate from a study of cytomegalovirus exposure and HLA in healthy donors. The source of this sequence is a young man in good health and CMV-seronegative. The chain is built from TRBV30 and TRBJ1-1; D is undetermined. The sequenced sample was PBMCs. The DNA of the CDR3 is TGTGCCTGGAGTGTAGTGGACTGGGCTGAAGCTTTCTTT. Translated: CAWSVVDWAEAFF.